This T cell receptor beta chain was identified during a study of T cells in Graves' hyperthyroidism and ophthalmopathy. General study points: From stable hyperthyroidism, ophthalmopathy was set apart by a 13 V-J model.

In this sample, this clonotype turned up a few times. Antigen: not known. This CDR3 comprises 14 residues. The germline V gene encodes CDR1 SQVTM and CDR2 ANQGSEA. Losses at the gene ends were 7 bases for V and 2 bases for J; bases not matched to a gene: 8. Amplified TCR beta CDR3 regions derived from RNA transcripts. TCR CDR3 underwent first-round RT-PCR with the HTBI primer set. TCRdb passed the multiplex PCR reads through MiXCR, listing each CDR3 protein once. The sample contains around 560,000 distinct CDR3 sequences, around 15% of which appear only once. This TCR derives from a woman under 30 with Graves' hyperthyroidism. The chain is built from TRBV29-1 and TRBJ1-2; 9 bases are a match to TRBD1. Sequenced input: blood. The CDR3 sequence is CSARDREGNYGYTF. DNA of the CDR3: TGCAGCGCCCGGGACAGGGAGGGGAACTATGGCTACACCTTC.